This T cell receptor beta chain emerged from a study of identical twins. Study-level points and caveats: Where out-of-frame alpha sequences were twin-shared, they showed excess low generation probability. Twins shared beta out-of-frame sequences in excess, but this excess was weaker.

As for this clonotype: Antigen unknown.

The germline CDR1 and CDR2 sequences are SGDLS and YYNGEE. Losses at the gene ends were 3 bases for V and 0 bases for J; bases not matched to a gene: 2. CDR3 length: 16 residues. One entry per CDR3 protein, called by TCRdb with MiXCR from the 5' RACE reads. The repertoire includes hundreds of thousands of distinct CDR3 sequences, about 20% of them detected once, and around 13% sits in the top ten. These sequences were also reported in another study, on T cells expressing NK-cell markers. That paper notes: Dominant NKG2C+ clonotypes were found to form about 1.0-7.5% of CD8+ T cells in five to seven donors. HCMV specificity was not established for the expanded NKG2C+ T cell clones.

The sequence came from a woman between 18 and 29 years old in good health. Sequenced: PBMCs. The chain recombines TRBV9 with TRBJ2-2, with 10 bases lining up with TRBD2. CDR3: CASSALAGSNTGELFF. As DNA, the CDR3 is TGTGCCAGCAGCGCACTAGCGGGATCGAACACCGGGGAGCTGTTTTTT. The entire variable domain, with the rest obtained from reference TRBV9 and TRBJ2-2, is as follows: DSGVTQTPKHLITATGQRVTLRCSPRSGDLSVYWYQQSLDQGLQFLIQYYNGEERAKGNILERFSAQQFPDLHSELNLSSLELGDSALYFCASSALAGSNTGELFFGEGSRLTVL.